These 27 T cell receptor beta chains were all obtained from the same sample, sequenced in a study of response to subunit inactivated influenza vaccine. TCRdb reprocessed the RT-PCR reads with MiXCR, giving one entry per CDR3 protein. The sample contains some 570,000 distinct CDR3 sequences, over 9% of which appear only once. The sample also formed part of further work on T cells expressing NK-cell markers. That work contributes: cDNA encoding TCR beta was synthesized via 5'RACE template switching incorporating UMIs.

This material consisted of PBMCs from blood, taken on the day of vaccination. Receptors originate from a man in his fifties or sixties who received an inactivated influenza vaccine.

This clonotype was recorded many times. This sequence joins TRBV4-1 and TRBJ1-2; 9 nucleotides match TRBD1. Germline-derived CDR1 and CDR2 are MGHRA and YSYEKL. CDR3 length: 15 residues. Losses at the gene ends were 3 bases for V and 4 bases for J; bases not matched to a gene: 6. In DNA form, the CDR3 reads TGCGCCAGCAGCCAGCCGGGACAGGGTTCCTATGGCTACACCTTC. This translates into CASSQPGQGSYGYTF.

This clonotype appeared many times. The V and J genes are TRBV5-1 and TRBJ2-2, with D maybe TRBD2 (5 bases). Trimming took 3 bases from V and 5 from J, leaving 11 bases between them. Germline lookup yields CDR1 SGHRS and CDR2 YFSETQ. CDR3 length: 14 amino acids. In DNA form, the CDR3 reads TGCGCCAGCAGCTCAGAAGGGAGAACCGGGGAGCTGTTTTTT. Encoded protein: CASSSEGRTGELFF.

The rearrangement links TRBV12-3 or TRBV12-4 to TRBJ1-1; D is unresolved. Trimming removed 3 bases from V and 2 bases from J, with 10 bases in between. The CDR3 runs 14 residues. The CDR3, as DNA: TGTGCCAGCAGTTTTAGTAGCGGAAACACTGAAGCTTTCTTT. It translates to CASSFSSGNTEAFF.

This clonotype was seen at least ten times. The V and J genes are TRBV4-2 and TRBJ2-1; 8 bases line up with TRBD2. The length of the CDR3 is 16 residues. The V segment lost 6 bases and the J segment 3 bases; nucleotides outside the gene matches: 10. From germline, CDR1 is LGHNA and CDR2 YNFKEQ. Here the CDR3 DNA reads TGTGCCAGCAGTCTCGCGGGGGGCCGACTCTACAATGAGCAGTTCTTC. This sequence encodes CASSLAGGRLYNEQFF.

This clonotype was seen at least ten times. The chain links TRBV6-2 or TRBV6-3 to TRBJ1-1, with 7 bases matching TRBD1. Germline V CDR1 and CDR2: MNHEY, SVGEGT. This CDR3 comprises 12 residues. The J segment lost 11 bases and the V segment lost 6 bases, leaving 9 bases of the junction unmatched. Here the CDR3 DNA reads TGTGCCAGCAGCCGGGACAGCCTGAATGCTTTCTTT. This codes for CASSRDSLNAFF.

This clonotype has only a few counts. The genes are TRBV9 and TRBJ2-1; 10 bases line up with TRBD2. Unmatched junction bases numbered 9, after V lost 0 bases and J lost 9 bases. The CDR3 is made up of 16 amino acids. Germline values: CDR1 SGDLS, CDR2 YYNGEE. The CDR3 DNA sequence: TGTGCCAGCAGCGTAGGTCGCAGCGGGGGGGCATTTGAGCAGTTCTTC. Translated: CASSVGRSGGAFEQFF.

This clonotype was counted a few times. The rearrangement links TRBV28 to TRBJ2-1; TRBD2 matches 8 bases. This CDR3 spans 17 amino acids. Trimming at V came to 4 bases and at J to 7 bases, leaving 15 bases not matched to a gene. Germline loops: CDR1 MDHEN, CDR2 SYDVKM. CDR3 DNA: TGTGCCAGCAGTTCTATCCGCGGGCGGGGGGCCGTAAATGAGCAGTTCTTC. It encodes CASSSIRGRGAVNEQFF.

This clonotype was observed at least ten times. An end of the junction differs from the germline gene, which may be a read error. The chain couples TRBV5-1 to TRBJ2-1; 9 bases fit TRBD2. The CDR3 is 14 residues long. Per germline, CDR1 SGHRS and CDR2 YFSETQ. The CDR3 bases are TGTGCCAGCAGTTCGACTAGCGGCTACAATGAGCAGTTCTTC. It yields the protein CASSSTSGYNEQFF.

This clonotype was observed a handful of times. The chain is built from TRBV12-3 or TRBV12-4 and TRBJ2-3, with D tentatively TRBD2 (7 bases). With 1 base removed from V and 2 bases from J, the gap between germline ends came to 16 bases. The CDR3 spans 17 residues. CDR3 bases: TGTGCCAGCAGTTTAGTGGGGGGGCCCCACCCCACAGATACGCAGTATTTT. It specifies CASSLVGGPHPTDTQYF.

This clonotype was observed a handful of times. V usage is TRBV20-1 and J usage is TRBJ1-2, with no clear D. With 6 bases removed from V and 0 bases from J, the gap between germline ends came to 5 bases. This CDR3 has 11 amino acids. Germline CDR1 DFQATT, CDR2 SNEGSKA (reference sequence). CDR3 DNA sequence: TGCAGTGCCCCTGCTAACTATGGCTACACCTTC. The encoded protein is CSAPANYGYTF.

This clonotype was observed a few times. The chain couples TRBV5-1 to TRBJ1-1, with a tentative D call TRBD1 (6 bases). Germline V gene sequence: CDR1 SGHRS, CDR2 YFSETQ. CDR3 size: 14 residues. With 6 bases removed from V and 1 base from J, the gap between germline ends came to 13 bases. The CDR3 region is CASTAGVTNTEAFF. CDR3 nucleotides: TGCGCCAGCACGGCAGGGGTCACGAACACTGAAGCTTTCTTT.

This clonotype has only a few counts. The chain has TRBV5-6 and TRBJ2-3; 9 bases line up with TRBD2. V was clipped by 4 bases and J by 2 bases; unmatched bases: 11. Germline V gives CDR1 SGHDT, CDR2 YYEEEE. The CDR3 is made up of 17 amino acids. The chain's CDR3 is CASSPRLAGGFTDTQYF. In nucleotides, the CDR3 is TGTGCCAGCAGCCCCCGGTTGGCGGGAGGGTTCACAGATACGCAGTATTTT.

This clonotype was observed a few times. The rearrangement links TRBV7-2 to TRBJ2-7; D is unresolved. The CDR3 is made up of 13 amino acids. Germline V CDR1 and CDR2: SGHTA, FQGNSA. Trimming stripped 4 bases from V and 4 bases from J, with 11 bases between. CDR3 protein: CASSSFNYYEQYF. CDR3 DNA: TGTGCCAGCAGCTCATTTAACTATTACGAGCAGTACTTC.

This clonotype showed up just a few times. The genes are TRBV15 and TRBJ1-1; D is uncertain. Looked up from germline, CDR1 is LNHNV and CDR2 is YYDKDF (reference sequence). V was pared by 0 bases and J by 3 bases, with 20 bases between. The CDR3 length is 18 residues. CDR3 sequence: CATSRDNSPLSKDTEAFF. The CDR3, as DNA: TGTGCCACCAGCAGAGATAACTCCCCCCTATCTAAGGACACTGAAGCTTTCTTT.

This clonotype has a handful of counts. The J gene is TRBJ1-1, the V gene TRBV20-1; TRBD1 agrees at 8 bases. CDR3 length: 14 amino acids. V was clipped by 4 bases and J by 1 base; unmatched bases: 5. CDR1 and CDR2 from the germline V gene are DFQATT and SNEGSKA (reference sequence). The CDR3 region is CSATGQGQNTEAFF. The CDR3 nucleotides are TGCAGTGCTACCGGACAGGGCCAGAACACTGAAGCTTTCTTT.

CDR3 in amino acids: CASSLRENNYGYTF. DNA of the CDR3: TGTGCCAGCAGCTTACGAGAGAATAACTATGGCTACACCTTC. The rearrangement links TRBV13 to TRBJ1-2; D unresolved. CDR1 and CDR2 (germline): PRHDT, FYEKMQ (reference sequence). The CDR3 is 14 amino acids. V was cut by 2 bases and J by 1 base, with 8 bases left in between.

This clonotype has just a few counts. This rearrangement joins TRBV4-1 to TRBJ1-4; no clear D. CDR3 length: 12 amino acids. Germline CDR1 is MGHRA and CDR2 is YSYEKL. Trimming shortened V by 2 bases and J by 8 bases, and 6 bases separated the two germline ends. The CDR3 nucleotides read TGCGCCAGCAGCCAAAATTGGGAAAAACTGTTTTTT. Amino acids: CASSQNWEKLFF.

Details on this clonotype: A much larger clone lies a single base off, so this may be a read error. This sequence joins TRBV25-1 and TRBJ1-2, with D hard to call. V lost 4 bases to trimming and J lost 4 bases, with 7 bases between them. Germline-derived CDR1 and CDR2 are MGHDK and SYGVNS. The CDR3 spans 12 residues. The CDR3 region has the DNA TGTGCCAGCAGTGCGGACCGCTATGGCTACACCTTC. Its translation: CASSADRYGYTF.

This clonotype was counted only a few times. CDR3 bases: TGTGCCAGCAGCCGAGGCCCCCCTATCTTCCAGAACAATGAGCAGTTCTTC. Protein sequence: CASSRGPPIFQNNEQFF. The chain recombines TRBV7-6 with TRBJ2-1; D not certain. CDR3 size: 17 residues. V shed 5 bases and J shed 5 bases, with 22 bases lying between them. Germline CDR1 reads SGHVS; CDR2 reads FNYEAQ.

The chain combines TRBV6-1 with TRBJ2-7, with TRBD1 matching 9 bases. V gave up 6 bases and J gave up 2 bases; unmatched junction bases: 8. This CDR3 is 15 amino acids long. Germline CDR1 reads MNHNS; CDR2 reads SASEGT. The CDR3: CASRLRTGATYEQYF. The DNA of the CDR3 is TGTGCCAGCAGACTAAGGACAGGGGCAACCTACGAGCAGTACTTC.

This clonotype was recorded a few times. V usage is TRBV12-3 or TRBV12-4 and J usage is TRBJ2-1; no definite D call. CDR3 length equals 15 residues. The germline V and J ends were trimmed by 10 bases and 0 bases, with 16 bases remaining between them. The CDR3 reads CANAAGRSSYNEQFF. The CDR3 DNA sequence: TGTGCCAATGCCGCAGGCCGAAGCTCCTACAATGAGCAGTTCTTC.

This clonotype was counted between two and nine times. The chain combines TRBV4-2 with TRBJ2-3; 7 nucleotides match TRBD2. The CDR3 length is 13 residues. V lost 1 base, J lost 7 bases, and 2 bases stayed unmatched. Germline lookup yields CDR1 LGHNA and CDR2 YNFKEQ. DNA of the CDR3: TGTGCCAGCAGCCAAGTCGGGGGGAATACGCAGTATTTT. This encodes CASSQVGGNTQYF.

This clonotype was seen a few times. The CDR3 protein is CASSSQGAWDQPQHF. CDR3 sequence (DNA): TGTGCCAGCAGTTCCCAGGGGGCTTGGGATCAGCCCCAGCATTTT. The J gene is TRBJ1-5, the V gene TRBV27; 8 bases fit TRBD1. Germline loops: CDR1 MNHEY, CDR2 SMNVEV (reference sequence). CDR3 size: 15 residues. After removal of 4 bases from V and 5 bases from J, the junction contained 7 bases not matched to a gene.

A few counts support this clonotype. V gene TRBV6-1 combines with J gene TRBJ2-5; D gene uncertain. The CDR3 contains 14 residues. The ends were cut back, 6 bases at V and 0 bases at J, with 11 bases in the middle. Germline CDR1 MNHNS, CDR2 SASEGT. CDR3 nucleotides: TGTGCCAGCAGGCTTGGACGGAACCAAGAGACCCAGTACTTC. Its protein is CASRLGRNQETQYF.

V usage is TRBV7-8 and J usage is TRBJ1-5, with 9 bases lining up with TRBD1. The V segment lost 5 bases and the J segment 4 bases; nucleotides outside the gene matches: 12. Germline V gene lookup returns CDR1 SGHVS and CDR2 FQNEAQ. The CDR3 is 17 residues long. As DNA, the CDR3 is TGTGCCAGCAGCACTAAACCGGGACAGGGTTTGAATCAGCCCCAGCATTTT. The encoded protein is CASSTKPGQGLNQPQHF.

V usage is TRBV20-1 and J usage is TRBJ2-3, with 7 positions matching TRBD1. The CDR3 spans 13 residues. Germline assignment: CDR1 DFQATT and CDR2 SNEGSKA (reference sequence). V dropped 6 bases and J dropped 5; count of bases not matched to a gene: 8. CDR3 DNA sequence: TGCAGTGCCCCCAGACAGGGACGAGATACGCAGTATTTT. This translates into CSAPRQGRDTQYF.

In nucleotides, the CDR3 is TGTGCCAGCACTCCGGGGGTCCAAGAGACCCAGTACTTC. Protein product: CASTPGVQETQYF. This chain connects TRBV7-2 to TRBJ2-5; a weak D match, TRBD2 (6 bases). V was pared by 7 bases and J by 1 base, with 10 bases between. The CDR3 length is 13 residues. The germline gives CDR1 SGHTA, CDR2 FQGNSA.